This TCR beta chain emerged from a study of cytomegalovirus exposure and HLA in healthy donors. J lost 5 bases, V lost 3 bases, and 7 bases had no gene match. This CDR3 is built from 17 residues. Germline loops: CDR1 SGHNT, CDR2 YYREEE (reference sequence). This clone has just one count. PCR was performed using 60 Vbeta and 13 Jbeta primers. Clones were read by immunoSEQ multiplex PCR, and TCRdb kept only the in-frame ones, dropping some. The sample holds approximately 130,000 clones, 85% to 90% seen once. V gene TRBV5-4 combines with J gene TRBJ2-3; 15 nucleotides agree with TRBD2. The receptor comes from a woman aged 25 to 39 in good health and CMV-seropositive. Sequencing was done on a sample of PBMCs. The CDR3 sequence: CASSSRTSGGVGDTQYF. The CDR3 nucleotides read TGTGCCAGCAGCTCCCGGACTAGCGGGGGGGTAGGAGATACGCAGTATTTT.